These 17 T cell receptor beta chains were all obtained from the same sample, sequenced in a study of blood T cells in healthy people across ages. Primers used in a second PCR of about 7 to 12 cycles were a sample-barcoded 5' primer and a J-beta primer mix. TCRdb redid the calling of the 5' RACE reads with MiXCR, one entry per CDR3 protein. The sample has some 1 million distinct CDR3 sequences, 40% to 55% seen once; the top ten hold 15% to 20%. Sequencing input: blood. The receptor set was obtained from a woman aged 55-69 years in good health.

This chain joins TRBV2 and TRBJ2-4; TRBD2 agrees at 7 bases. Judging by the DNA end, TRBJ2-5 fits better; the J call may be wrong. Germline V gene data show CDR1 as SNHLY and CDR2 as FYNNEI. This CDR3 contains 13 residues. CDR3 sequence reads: CASMGRALETQYF. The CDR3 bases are TGTGCCAGCATGGGGAGGGCCTTGGAGACCCAGTACTTC.

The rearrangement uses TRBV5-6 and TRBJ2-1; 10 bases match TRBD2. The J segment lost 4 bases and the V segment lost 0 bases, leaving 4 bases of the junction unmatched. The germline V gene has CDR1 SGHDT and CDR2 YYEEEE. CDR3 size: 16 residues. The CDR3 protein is CASSLDGLAVYNEQFF. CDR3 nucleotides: TGTGCCAGCAGCTTGGACGGACTAGCGGTTTACAATGAGCAGTTCTTC.

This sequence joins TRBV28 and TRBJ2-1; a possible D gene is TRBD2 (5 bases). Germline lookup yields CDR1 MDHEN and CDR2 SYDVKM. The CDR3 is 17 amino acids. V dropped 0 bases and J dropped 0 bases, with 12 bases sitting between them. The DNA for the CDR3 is TGTGCCAGCAGTTTATGGGCTAGCCCAACCTCCTACAATGAGCAGTTCTTC. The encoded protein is CASSLWASPTSYNEQFF. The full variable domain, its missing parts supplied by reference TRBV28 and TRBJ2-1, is DVKVTQSSRYLVKRTGEKVFLECVQDMDHENMFWYRQDPGLGLRLIYFSYDVKMKEKGDIPEGYSVSREKKERFSLILESASTNQTSMYLCASSLWASPTSYNEQFFGPGTRLTVL.

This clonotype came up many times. The CDR3 bases are TGTGCCACCAGCAGGGGTGAAAAACTGTTTTTT. Encoded protein: CATSRGEKLFF. The chain couples TRBV15 to TRBJ1-4; the D is unclear. Germline CDR1 LNHNV, CDR2 YYDKDF (reference sequence). This CDR3 is 11 amino acids long. Between the trimmed V and J ends, which lost 3 bases and 7 bases, there was a span of 3 bases.

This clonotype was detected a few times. CDR3: CSVNRGEAFF. CDR3 nucleotides: TGCAGCGTAAACAGGGGTGAAGCTTTCTTT. The chain uses TRBV29-1 and TRBJ1-1; 7 bases agree with TRBD1. V shed 6 bases, J shed 7 bases, and the junction held 2 bases outside the gene matches. The germline V gene has CDR1 SQVTM and CDR2 ANQGSEA. The CDR3 has 10 amino acids.

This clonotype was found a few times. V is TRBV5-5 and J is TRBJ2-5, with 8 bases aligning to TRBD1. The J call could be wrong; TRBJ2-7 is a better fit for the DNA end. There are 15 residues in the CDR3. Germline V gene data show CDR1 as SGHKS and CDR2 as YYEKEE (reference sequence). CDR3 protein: CASNRWSGGEREQYF. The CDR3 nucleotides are TGTGCCAGCAACCGATGGTCAGGGGGCGAACGCGAGCAGTACTTC.

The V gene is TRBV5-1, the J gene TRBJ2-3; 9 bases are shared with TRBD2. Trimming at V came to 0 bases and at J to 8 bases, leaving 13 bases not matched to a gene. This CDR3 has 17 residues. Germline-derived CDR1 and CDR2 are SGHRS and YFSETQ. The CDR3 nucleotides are TGCGCCAGCAGCTTGGCCGGTAGCCTAGCGGGGAGCGTTACGCAGTATTTT. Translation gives CASSLAGSLAGSVTQYF. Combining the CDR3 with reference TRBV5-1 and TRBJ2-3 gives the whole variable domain KAGVTQTPRYLIKTRGQQVTLSCSPISGHRSVSWYQQTPGQGLQFLFEYFSETQRNKGNFPGRFSGRQFSNSRSEMNVSTLELGDSALYLCASSLAGSLAGSVTQYFGPGTRLTVL.

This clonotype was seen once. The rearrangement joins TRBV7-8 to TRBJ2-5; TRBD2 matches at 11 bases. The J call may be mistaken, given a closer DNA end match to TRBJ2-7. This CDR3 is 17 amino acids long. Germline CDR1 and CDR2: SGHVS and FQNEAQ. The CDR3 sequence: CASSLGVTSGIPYEQYF. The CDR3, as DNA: TGTGCCAGCAGCTTAGGGGTGACTAGCGGGATCCCCTACGAGCAGTACTTC.

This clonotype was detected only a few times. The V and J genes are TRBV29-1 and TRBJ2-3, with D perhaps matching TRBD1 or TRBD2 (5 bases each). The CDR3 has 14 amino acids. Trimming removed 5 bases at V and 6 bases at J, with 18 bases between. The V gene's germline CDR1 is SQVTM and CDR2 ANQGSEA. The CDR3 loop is CSVRPPRDPDTQYF. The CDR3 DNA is TGCAGCGTTCGACCTCCTCGGGACCCTGATACGCAGTATTTT.

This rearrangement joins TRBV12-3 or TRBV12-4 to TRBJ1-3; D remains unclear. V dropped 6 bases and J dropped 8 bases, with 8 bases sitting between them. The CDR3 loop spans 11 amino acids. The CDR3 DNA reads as TGTGCCAGCAGCTTCGGATACACCATATATTTT. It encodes CASSFGYTIYF.

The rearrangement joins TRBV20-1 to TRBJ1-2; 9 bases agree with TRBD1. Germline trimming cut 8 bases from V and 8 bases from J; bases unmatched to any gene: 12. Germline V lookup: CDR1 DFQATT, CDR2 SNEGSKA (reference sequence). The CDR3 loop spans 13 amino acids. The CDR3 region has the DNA TGCAGTTCCCCACCACAGGGGGCGGGCGGCTACACCTTC. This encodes CSSPPQGAGGYTF.

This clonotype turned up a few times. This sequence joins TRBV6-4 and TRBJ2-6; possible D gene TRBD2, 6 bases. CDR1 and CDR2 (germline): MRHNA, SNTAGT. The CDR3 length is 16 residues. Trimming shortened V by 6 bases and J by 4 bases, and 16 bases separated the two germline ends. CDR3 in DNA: TGTGCCAGCAGCAGGTGGGCGGGGTCCGGGGCCAACGTCCTGACTTTC. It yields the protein CASSRWAGSGANVLTF.

CDR3 amino acids: CATRTENTEAFF. The CDR3 DNA sequence: TGTGCCACCCGGACGGAGAACACTGAAGCTTTCTTT. J is TRBJ1-1 and V is TRBV19; no reliable D call. The V gene lost 10 bases and the J gene lost 1 base, with 10 bases spanning the gap. Germline V gene sequence: CDR1 LNHDA, CDR2 SQIVND (reference sequence). The CDR3 runs 12 residues. Using reference TRBV19 and TRBJ1-1 for the parts outside the CDR3, the full variable domain is DGGITQSPKYLFRKEGQNVTLSCEQNLNHDAMYWYRQDPGQGLRLIYYSQIVNDFQKGDIAEGYSVSREKKESFPLTVTSAQKNPTAFYLCATRTENTEAFFGQGTRLTVV.

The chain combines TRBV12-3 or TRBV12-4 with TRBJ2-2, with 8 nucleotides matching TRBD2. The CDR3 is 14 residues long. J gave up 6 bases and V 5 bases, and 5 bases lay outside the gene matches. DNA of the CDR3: TGTGCCAGCAGTCCCCTGGGACTAGCCGGGGAGCTGTTTTTT. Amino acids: CASSPLGLAGELFF.

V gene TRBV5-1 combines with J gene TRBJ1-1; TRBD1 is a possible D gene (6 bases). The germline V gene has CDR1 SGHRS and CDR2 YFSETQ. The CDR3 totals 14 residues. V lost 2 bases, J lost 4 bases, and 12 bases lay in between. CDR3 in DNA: TGCGCCAGCAGCTTCGGGGGGCTGGGCACTGAAGCTTTCTTT. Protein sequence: CASSFGGLGTEAFF.

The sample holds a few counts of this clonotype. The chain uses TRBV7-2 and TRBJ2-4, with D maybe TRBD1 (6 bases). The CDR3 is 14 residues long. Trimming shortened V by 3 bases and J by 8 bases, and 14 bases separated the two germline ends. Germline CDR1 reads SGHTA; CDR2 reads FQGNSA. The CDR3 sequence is CASSLVQGSDIQYF. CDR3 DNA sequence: TGTGCCAGCAGCTTGGTCCAGGGGTCAGACATTCAGTACTTC.

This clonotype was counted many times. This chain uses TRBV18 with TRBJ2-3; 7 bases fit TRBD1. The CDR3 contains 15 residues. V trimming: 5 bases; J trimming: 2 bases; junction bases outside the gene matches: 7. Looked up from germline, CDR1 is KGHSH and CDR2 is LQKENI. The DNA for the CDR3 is TGTGCCAGCTCAATCCGGGACAGTCACACAGATACGCAGTATTTT. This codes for CASSIRDSHTDTQYF.